This T cell receptor beta chain stems from a study of OX40 agonist ivuxolimab in advanced cancers. Across the study: Ivuxolimab, an agonistic anti-OX40 (CD134) antibody, was given to patients. Dosing consisted of intravenous ivuxolimab at 0.01 to 10 mg/kg every 2 weeks. The study's findings and limits: Clonal expansion from baseline to week 6 occurred in both CD4+ and CD8+ T cells.

Here immunoSEQ multiplex PCR was the method, and the copy in TCRdb shows in-frame clones only, minus some. The sample holds roughly 60,000 clones, 90% to 95% seen once. Germline CDR1 and CDR2: SSHAT and FNYEAQ (reference sequence). The CDR3 runs 16 residues. This clone came up once. Its cognate antigen is unknown. One end of the junction fails to match germline, which may point to a read error. V is TRBV7-7 and J is TRBJ2-1; tentatively, D is TRBD2 (6 bases). The TCR was taken from an adult with an advanced solid tumor such as melanoma, head and neck, liver or kidney cancer. The sequencing here drew on CD4+ or CD8+ T cells sorted from blood, taken in a trial of the OX40 agonist ivuxolimab. CDR3 residues: CASSPGEEGTYNEQFF. The CDR3 bases are TGTGCTAGCAGCCCCGGGGAGGAAGGCACCTACAATGAGCAGTTCTTC.